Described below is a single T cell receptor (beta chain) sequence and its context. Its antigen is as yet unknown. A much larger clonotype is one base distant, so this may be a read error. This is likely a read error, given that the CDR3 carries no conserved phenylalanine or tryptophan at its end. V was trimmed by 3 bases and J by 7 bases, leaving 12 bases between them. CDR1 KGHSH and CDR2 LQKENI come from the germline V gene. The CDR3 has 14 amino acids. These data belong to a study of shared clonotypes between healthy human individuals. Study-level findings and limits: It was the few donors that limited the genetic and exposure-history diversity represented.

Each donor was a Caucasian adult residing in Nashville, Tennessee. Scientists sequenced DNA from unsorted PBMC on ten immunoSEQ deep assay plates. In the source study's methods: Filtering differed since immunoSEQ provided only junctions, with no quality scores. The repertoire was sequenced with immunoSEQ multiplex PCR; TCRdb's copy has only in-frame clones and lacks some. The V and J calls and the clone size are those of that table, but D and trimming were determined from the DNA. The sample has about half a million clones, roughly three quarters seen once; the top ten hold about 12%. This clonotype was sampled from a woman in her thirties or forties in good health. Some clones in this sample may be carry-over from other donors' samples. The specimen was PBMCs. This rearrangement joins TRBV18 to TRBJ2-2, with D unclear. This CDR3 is CASSPSQIFGELFL. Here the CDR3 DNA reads TGTGCCAGCTCACCTTCCCAGATCTTCGGGGAGCTGTTTCTT.